These 29 T cell receptor beta chains originate from one sample sequenced in a study of blood T cells in healthy people across ages. It was with a sample-barcoded 5' primer and a J-beta primer mix that a second PCR of roughly 7 to 12 cycles was run. TCRdb itself ran the 5' RACE reads through MiXCR, one entry per CDR3 protein. The sample lists some 900,000 distinct CDR3 sequences, around 48% occurring once. Material for sequencing was blood. The receptors originated from a man between 25 and 39 years old in good health.

The chain links TRBV6-5 to TRBJ2-1; D not certain. Per the germline V gene, CDR1 is MNHEY and CDR2 is SVGAGI. The germline V and J ends were trimmed by 7 bases and 8 bases, with 9 bases remaining between them. The CDR3 totals 11 residues. The CDR3 is CASTYLYEQFF. The CDR3 DNA sequence: TGTGCCAGCACATATCTCTATGAGCAGTTCTTC.

This clonotype was detected a few times. The chain has TRBV4-3 and TRBJ2-7, with 8 bases that match TRBD1. The length of the CDR3 is 15 residues. V shed 0 bases and J 7 bases; nucleotides not matched to a gene: 8. Germline V gene lookup returns CDR1 LGHNA and CDR2 YSLEER. The CDR3 sequence is CASSQDLGTGEEQYF. The CDR3 region has the DNA TGCGCCAGCAGCCAAGATCTAGGGACAGGAGAGGAGCAGTACTTC.

This rearrangement joins TRBV2 to TRBJ2-5, with 7 bases lining up with TRBD2. The J segment lost 1 base and the V segment lost 6 bases, leaving 5 bases of the junction unmatched. The germline V gene has CDR1 SNHLY and CDR2 FYNNEI. The CDR3 is 14 residues long. CDR3 nucleotide sequence: TGTGCCAGCAGAGGAGTAGCGGGCCAAGAGACCCAGTACTTC. Protein sequence: CASRGVAGQETQYF.

The chain has TRBV7-9 and TRBJ2-7; no clear D. Trimming took off 0 bases at V and 2 bases at J, with 8 bases between the two ends. The germline V gene encodes CDR1 SEHNR and CDR2 FQNEAQ (reference sequence). This CDR3 region has 14 residues. CDR3 nucleotide sequence: TGTGCCAGCAGCTTAGCGTTATTTCCCTACGAGCAGTACTTC. Translating gives CASSLALFPYEQYF.

This clonotype was picked up a small number of times. CDR3 region: CASRHHRDSGTGTEAFF. DNA for the CDR3: TGTGCCAGCAGACACCACCGGGACTCGGGAACGGGCACTGAAGCTTTCTTT. The rearrangement joins TRBV6-2 or TRBV6-3 to TRBJ1-1, with D perhaps matching TRBD1 (5 bases). The CDR3 consists of 17 residues. V was trimmed by 6 bases and J by 4 bases, leaving 24 bases between them. Germline V gene lookup returns CDR1 MNHEY and CDR2 SVGEGT.

This clonotype was detected ten times or more. The chain is built from TRBV20-1 and TRBJ2-5, with 14 positions matching TRBD2. Germline CDR1 DFQATT, CDR2 SNEGSKA (reference sequence). V dropped 5 bases and J dropped 4; count of bases not matched to a gene: 6. This CDR3 spans 15 amino acids. The CDR3 loop is CSASIGLAGGETQYF. DNA for the CDR3: TGCAGTGCTTCCATCGGACTAGCGGGGGGAGAGACCCAGTACTTC.

The table lists this clonotype with a few counts. The chain uses TRBV11-2 and TRBJ1-6; 9 nucleotides agree with TRBD1. The CDR3 spans 21 residues. Trimming cost V 4 bases and J 6 bases; bases outside gene matches: 22. From germline, CDR1 is SGHAT and CDR2 FQNNGV. CDR3 loop: CASSYLLSGQGNLRPNSPLHF. CDR3 nucleotide sequence: TGTGCCAGCAGCTACCTGCTTTCGGGACAGGGCAACCTCAGACCTAATTCACCCCTCCACTTT. Variable domain in full (rest from reference TRBV11-2 and TRBJ1-6): EAGVAQSPRYKIIEKRQSVAFWCNPISGHATLYWYQQILGQGPKLLIQFQNNGVVDDSQLPKDRFSAERLKGVDSTLKIQPAKLEDSAVYLCASSYLLSGQGNLRPNSPLHFGNGTRLTVT.

The chain recombines TRBV9 with TRBJ2-1, with 15 bases matching TRBD2. V lost 3 bases, J lost 14 bases, and 12 bases stayed unmatched. The CDR3 runs 16 residues. Germline V CDR1 and CDR2: SGDLS, YYNGEE. The CDR3 DNA reads TGTGCCAGCAGCGCGACCGGGACTAGCGGGGGGATAGATAAGTTCTTC. This gives the protein CASSATGTSGGIDKFF.

This clonotype was counted at least ten times. This chain links TRBV7-9 with TRBJ1-2; D remains ambiguous. Germline V gene sequence: CDR1 SEHNR, CDR2 FQNEAQ (reference sequence). V gave up 2 bases and J gave up 5 bases, with 9 bases separating them. There are 13 residues in the CDR3. CDR3 bases: TGTGCCAGCAGCTTAAACAGCGAGTATGGCTACACCTTC. This gives the protein CASSLNSEYGYTF.

This sequence joins TRBV5-1 and TRBJ1-1; 7 nucleotides agree with TRBD1. The CDR3 runs to 14 residues. The V segment lost 4 bases and the J segment 3 bases; nucleotides outside the gene matches: 6. Per germline, CDR1 SGHRS and CDR2 YFSETQ. CDR3 nucleotide sequence: TGCGCCAGCAGCGGGTTACAGGGGCACACTGAAGCTTTCTTT. Protein sequence: CASSGLQGHTEAFF.

The chain is built from TRBV9 and TRBJ2-6; TRBD1 matches at 10 bases. This CDR3 has 18 residues. V lost 4 bases, J lost 1 base, and 8 bases stayed unmatched. Germline CDR1 SGDLS, CDR2 YYNGEE. CDR3 sequence reads: CASSPRPGQGSGANVLTF. The CDR3 DNA is TGTGCCAGCAGCCCCCGACCGGGACAGGGGTCTGGGGCCAACGTCCTGACTTTC.

This chain connects TRBV29-1 to TRBJ2-7; D gene ambiguous. The CDR3 is made up of 12 amino acids. Trimming took off 1 base at V and 3 bases at J, with 7 bases between the two ends. Germline values: CDR1 SQVTM, CDR2 ANQGSEA. CDR3 DNA sequence: TGCAGCGTTGAAGTCCCTTTCTACGAGCAGTACTTC. It yields the protein CSVEVPFYEQYF.

This clonotype was detected only a few times. CDR3 amino acids: CSAAPRLRDTEAFF. As DNA, the CDR3 is TGCAGCGCCGCCCCTCGCCTTAGGGACACTGAAGCTTTCTTT. J is TRBJ1-1 and V is TRBV29-1; D is ambiguous. The germline gives CDR1 SQVTM, CDR2 ANQGSEA. CDR3 length equals 14 residues. With 7 bases removed from V and 3 bases from J, the gap between germline ends came to 18 bases.

This clonotype was seen more than once but under ten times. The chain uses TRBV6-5 and TRBJ2-7, with 7 bases matching TRBD2. The CDR3 contains 15 residues. The V and J ends lost 2 bases and 3 bases, in that order; junction bases with no gene match: 7. Germline V lookup: CDR1 MNHEY, CDR2 SVGAGI. CDR3 sequence: CASSYQAGTDYEQYF. Written as DNA, the CDR3 is TGTGCCAGCAGTTACCAAGCGGGAACTGACTACGAGCAGTACTTC.

This clonotype was seen once. The chain couples TRBV28 to TRBJ2-1; the D is unclear. The V and J ends lost 3 bases and 5 bases respectively, with 11 bases between them. The CDR3 runs 14 residues. Germline V gives CDR1 MDHEN, CDR2 SYDVKM. This chain's CDR3 is CASSFSSPDNEQFF. In DNA form, the CDR3 reads TGTGCCAGCAGTTTTAGCAGCCCCGACAATGAGCAGTTCTTC.

This clonotype occurred a few times. This sequence joins TRBV7-2 and TRBJ2-7, with D possibly matching TRBD1 (5 bases). CDR1 and CDR2 from the germline V gene are SGHTA and FQGNSA. The ends were cut back, 5 bases at V and 0 bases at J, with 11 bases in the middle. There are 14 residues in the CDR3. As DNA, the CDR3 is TGTGCCAGCAGCCGGACCAGGGACTCCTACGAGCAGTACTTC. This sequence encodes CASSRTRDSYEQYF.

The V call is TRBV11-2, the J call TRBJ2-5; a weak D match, TRBD1 (6 bases). The V gene's germline CDR1 is SGHAT and CDR2 FQNNGV. This CDR3 has 16 residues. V was trimmed by 1 base and J by 0 bases, leaving 12 bases between them. The CDR3 region has the DNA TGTGCCAGCAGCTTAGGTAGGACAGTTAACCAAGAGACCCAGTACTTC. Its protein product is CASSLGRTVNQETQYF.

J is TRBJ2-5 and V is TRBV7-3; 7 nucleotides match TRBD1. V dropped 4 bases and J dropped 3; count of bases not matched to a gene: 8. Germline assignment: CDR1 SGHTA and CDR2 FQGTGA. The CDR3 loop spans 15 amino acids. CDR3 nucleotides: TGTGCCAGCAGCTCCTCCGGGACAGCAAAAGAGACCCAGTACTTC. Amino acids: CASSSSGTAKETQYF.

This chain connects TRBV7-9 to TRBJ2-6, with D uncertain. CDR3 size: 16 residues. The germline CDR1 and CDR2 sequences are SEHNR and FQNEAQ (reference sequence). Trimming took 0 bases from V and 0 from J, leaving 6 bases between them. The CDR3 sequence: CASSLATSSGANVLTF. The CDR3 bases are TGTGCCAGCAGCTTAGCTACGAGCTCTGGGGCCAACGTCCTGACTTTC.

CDR3 residues: CASSTGGLNEQFF. CDR3 nucleotide sequence: TGTGCCAGCAGCACAGGGGGCCTGAATGAGCAGTTCTTC. The chain couples TRBV9 to TRBJ2-1, with 9 bases that match TRBD1. CDR1 SGDLS and CDR2 YYNGEE come from the germline V gene. The CDR3 sequence is 13 residues long. V was pared by 4 bases and J by 7 bases, with 3 bases of the junction left unmatched.

The rearrangement uses TRBV27 and TRBJ1-1; D possibly corresponds to TRBD1 (6 bases). This CDR3 is 13 amino acids long. Deletions cut 5 bases from V and 7 bases from J, with 14 bases between. Germline-derived CDR1 and CDR2 are MNHEY and SMNVEV (reference sequence). The CDR3 here is CASSETGSFEAFF. CDR3 DNA: TGTGCCAGCAGTGAGACAGGTTCCTTTGAAGCTTTCTTT.

This clonotype was seen only a few times. The chain couples TRBV12-3 or TRBV12-4 to TRBJ2-7; possible D gene TRBD2, 6 bases. The length of the CDR3 is 14 residues. V was shortened by 6 bases and J by 1 base, with 13 bases between the two germline ends. CDR3 in amino acids: CASSLMEGSYEQYF. The CDR3 DNA sequence: TGTGCCAGCAGCCTAATGGAGGGTTCCTACGAGCAGTACTTC.

The chain employs TRBV20-1 and TRBJ2-4; 10 bases align to TRBD2. The J call may not be correct, given that the DNA end is closer to TRBJ2-7. This CDR3 spans 15 amino acids. Germline lookup yields CDR1 DFQATT and CDR2 SNEGSKA (reference sequence). Here the CDR3 reads CSALKTSGPSYEQYF. CDR3 in DNA: TGCAGTGCTCTAAAGACTAGCGGGCCCTCCTACGAGCAGTACTTC.

The chain uses TRBV10-3 and TRBJ2-2; 14 nucleotides match TRBD2. The CDR3 totals 15 residues. CDR1 is ENHRY, CDR2 SYGVKD, per germline. Trimming at V came to 7 bases and at J to 6 bases, leaving 4 bases not matched to a gene. Here the CDR3 reads CAIKGLAGGAGELFF. The CDR3 nucleotides read TGTGCCATCAAAGGACTAGCGGGGGGTGCCGGGGAGCTGTTTTTT.

The V gene is TRBV7-8, the J gene TRBJ2-2; D is possibly TRBD1 (5 bases). Germline V lookup: CDR1 SGHVS, CDR2 FQNEAQ. The CDR3 loop spans 17 amino acids. The V gene lost 1 base and the J gene lost 5 bases, with 17 bases spanning the gap. CDR3 amino acids: CASSLVRRGLGTGELFF. In DNA, the CDR3 is TGTGCCAGCAGCTTAGTGAGAAGGGGTCTGGGAACCGGGGAGCTGTTTTTT.

The table lists this clonotype with a few counts. The genes are TRBV5-1 and TRBJ2-7; 10 bases map to TRBD1. The V segment lost 3 bases and the J segment 3 bases; nucleotides outside the gene matches: 6. This CDR3 has 15 amino acids. The germline V gene encodes CDR1 SGHRS and CDR2 YFSETQ. The CDR3 here is CASSSPDRGYYEQYF. As DNA, the CDR3 is TGCGCCAGCAGCTCGCCGGACAGGGGGTACTACGAGCAGTACTTC.

The rearrangement joins TRBV7-9 to TRBJ2-4, with 9 positions matching TRBD2. With V trimmed by 2 bases and J by 1 base, 9 bases remained unmatched. Germline V gene sequence: CDR1 SEHNR, CDR2 FQNEAQ (reference sequence). CDR3 length: 18 residues. CDR3 nucleotides: TGTGCCAGCAGCTTACCCCCTGGGAGCGGGAGGGCCAAAAACATTCAGTACTTC. This translates into CASSLPPGSGRAKNIQYF.

This clonotype was recorded at least ten times. V and J are TRBV19 and TRBJ1-2; D gene ambiguous. Trimming removed 7 bases from V and 5 bases from J, with 8 bases in between. This CDR3 is built from 11 residues. Looked up from germline, CDR1 is LNHDA and CDR2 is SQIVND (reference sequence). CDR3 DNA: TGTGCCAGTATGGCGGCTTATGGCTACACCTTC. Its translation is CASMAAYGYTF. The entire variable domain, with the rest obtained from reference TRBV19 and TRBJ1-2, is as follows: DGGITQSPKYLFRKEGQNVTLSCEQNLNHDAMYWYRQDPGQGLRLIYYSQIVNDFQKGDIAEGYSVSREKKESFPLTVTSAQKNPTAFYLCASMAAYGYTFGSGTRLTVV.

Details on this clonotype: The junction differs from germline at one of its ends, possibly a read error. The chain joins TRBV20-1 to TRBJ2-1, with 8 bases fitting TRBD1. CDR1 is DFQATT, CDR2 SNEGSKA, per germline (reference sequence). The CDR3 is 16 amino acids. The CDR3 protein is CSAGARQGLSYNERFF. The CDR3 DNA sequence: TGCAGTGCTGGGGCTAGACAGGGGTTGTCCTACAATGAGCGGTTCTTC.